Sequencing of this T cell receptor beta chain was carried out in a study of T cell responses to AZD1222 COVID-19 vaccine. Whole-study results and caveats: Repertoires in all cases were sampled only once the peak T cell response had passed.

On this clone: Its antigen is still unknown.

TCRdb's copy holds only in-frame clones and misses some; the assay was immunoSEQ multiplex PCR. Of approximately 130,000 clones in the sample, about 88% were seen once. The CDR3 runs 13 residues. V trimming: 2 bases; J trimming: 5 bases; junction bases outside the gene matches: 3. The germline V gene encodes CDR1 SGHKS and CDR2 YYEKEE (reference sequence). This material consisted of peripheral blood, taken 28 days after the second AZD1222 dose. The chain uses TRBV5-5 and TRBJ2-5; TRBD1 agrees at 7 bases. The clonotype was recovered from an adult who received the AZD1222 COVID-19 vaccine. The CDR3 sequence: CASSFDRVETQYF. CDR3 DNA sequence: TGTGCCAGCAGCTTCGACAGGGTGGAGACCCAGTACTTC.